Below are 17 T cell receptor beta chains sequenced from a single sample in a study of OX40 agonist ivuxolimab in advanced cancers. Profiling relied on immunoSEQ multiplex PCR, and the TCRdb table lists in-frame clones only, not all of them. This sample has about 9,900 clones; 70% occur once, and the top ten carry about a quarter. This specimen was CD4+ or CD8+ T cells sorted from blood, taken in a trial of the OX40 agonist ivuxolimab. The receptors come from an adult with an advanced solid tumor such as melanoma, head and neck, liver or kidney cancer.

This clone appeared a single time. The chain couples TRBV27 to TRBJ1-2, with unresolved D. With 6 bases removed from V and 2 bases from J, the gap between germline ends came to 13 bases. CDR3 length: 14 amino acids. In germline, CDR1 is MNHEY, CDR2 SMNVEV (reference sequence). CDR3 sequence reads: CASRPVGLNYGYTF. The CDR3 bases are TGTGCCAGCAGGCCGGTAGGCCTAAACTATGGCTACACCTTC.

V gene TRBV7-3 combines with J gene TRBJ1-5, with a tentative D call TRBD1 (6 bases). Germline V lookup: CDR1 SGHTA, CDR2 FQGTGA. V was shortened by 5 bases and J by 4 bases, with 21 bases between the two germline ends. This CDR3 has 17 amino acids. The CDR3 DNA follows: TGTGCCAGCAGCCCTAGACCGGGGGGGGCCGGGAATCAGCCCCAGCATTTT. This gives the protein CASSPRPGGAGNQPQHF.

On this clone: One end of the junction fails to match germline, which may point to a read error. The rearrangement links TRBV5-1 to TRBJ2-7; TRBD2 might be the D (6 bases). CDR1 and CDR2 from the germline V gene are SGHRS and YFSETQ. This CDR3 comprises 13 residues. The CDR3 DNA follows: TGCGCCAGCAGCTTGGCCGGGGACTCTACTGAGCACTTC. This translates into CASSLAGDSTEHF.

This chain connects TRBV5-1 to TRBJ2-5; 7 positions agree with TRBD1. The junction had 4 bases not matched to a gene; V was cut back by 0 bases and J by 2 bases. Germline V CDR1 and CDR2: SGHRS, YFSETQ. The CDR3 is made up of 15 amino acids. CDR3 residues: CASSLVPGGQETQYF. The CDR3 DNA reads TGCGCCAGCAGCTTGGTGCCAGGGGGACAAGAGACCCAGTACTTC.

The rearrangement uses TRBV28 and TRBJ2-2, with D perhaps matching TRBD2 (6 bases). Germline CDR1 and CDR2: MDHEN and SYDVKM. The V gene lost 6 bases and the J gene lost 3 bases, with 11 bases spanning the gap. The CDR3 totals 14 residues. The DNA for the CDR3 is TGTGCCAGCAGGGAGGGACCCTACACCGGGGAGCTGTTTTTT. This encodes CASREGPYTGELFF.

The chain employs TRBV11-2 and TRBJ2-7, with 10 bases fitting TRBD1. Losses at the gene ends were 2 bases for V and 5 bases for J; bases not matched to a gene: 12. CDR1 is SGHAT and CDR2 is FQNNGV in the germline V gene. The CDR3 has 17 amino acids. The CDR3 protein is CASSLTPLDRGLNEQYF. In DNA form, the CDR3 reads TGTGCCAGCAGCTTAACCCCCTTAGACAGGGGGCTCAACGAGCAGTACTTC.

V usage is TRBV6-5 and J usage is TRBJ1-3; D remains unclear. The CDR3 has 15 amino acids. The V end lost 0 bases, the J end lost 4 bases, and 10 bases lay between the germline ends. CDR1 MNHEY and CDR2 SVGAGI come from the germline V gene. DNA of the CDR3: TGTGCCAGCAGTTACTCGGCGGAAGGGGGAAACACCATATATTTT. Protein product: CASSYSAEGGNTIYF.

A single count supports this clone. Given a much more abundant clone one base away, this may be a read error. This chain connects TRBV28 to TRBJ1-1; D may be TRBD1 (6 bases). CDR3 length: 14 residues. Germline loops: CDR1 MDHEN, CDR2 SYDVKM. Written as DNA, the CDR3 is TGTACCAGCTCTACAGGGCTTGGTCACACTGAAGCTTTCTTT. Protein sequence: CTSSTGLGHTEAFF.

V and J are TRBV9 and TRBJ2-1, with D possibly being TRBD2 (6 bases). V was clipped by 2 bases and J by 1 base, with 10 bases between them. Germline CDR1 SGDLS, CDR2 YYNGEE. This CDR3 spans 15 amino acids. CDR3: CASSVGSRSYNEQFF. In DNA, the CDR3 is TGTGCCAGCAGCGTCGGGAGTCGTTCCTACAATGAGCAGTTCTTC.

This clone was seen just once. J is TRBJ1-1 and V is TRBV25-1; 8 bases are shared with TRBD1. The germline V gene encodes CDR1 MGHDK and CDR2 SYGVNS. V lost 4 bases and J lost 3; bases outside the gene matches: 7. The CDR3 loop spans 15 amino acids. CDR3 nucleotide sequence: TGTGCCAGCAGTGGGGAAACAGGGGGTGACACTGAAGCTTTCTTT. Translated, it gives CASSGETGGDTEAFF.

In its sample, this clone was seen a few times. This chain joins TRBV9 and TRBJ1-1, with D possibly matching TRBD1 (5 bases). Germline V lookup: CDR1 SGDLS, CDR2 YYNGEE. The CDR3 loop spans 13 amino acids. V lost 4 bases, J lost 6 bases, and 13 bases lay in between. The CDR3 sequence is CASSSGGRSEAFF. CDR3 DNA: TGTGCCAGCAGCTCGGGGGGGAGGTCTGAAGCTTTCTTT.

This clone was observed a single time. CDR3 DNA: TGTGCCAGTAGTCTAGCGGGGGCCTACAATGAGCAGTTCTTC. It codes for CASSLAGAYNEQFF. The genes are TRBV19 and TRBJ2-1; 10 bases line up with TRBD2. The germline V gene has CDR1 LNHDA and CDR2 SQIVND (reference sequence). V was clipped by 5 bases and J by 2 bases; unmatched bases: 0. The CDR3 spans 14 residues.

The V and J genes are TRBV5-8 and TRBJ2-7; no definite D call. CDR3 length: 14 residues. V was shortened by 1 base and J by 0 bases, with 8 bases between the two germline ends. From germline, CDR1 is SGHTS and CDR2 YDEGEE. DNA of the CDR3: TGTGCCAGCAGCTTGTATTCGGGCTCCTACGAGCAGTACTTC. It translates to CASSLYSGSYEQYF.

The chain couples TRBV7-6 to TRBJ2-7; TRBD1 aligns across 7 bases. Germline loops: CDR1 SGHVS, CDR2 FNYEAQ. This CDR3 comprises 14 residues. The trim removed 5 bases at V and 3 bases at J, leaving 7 bases unmatched. The CDR3 DNA is TGTGCCAGCAGCCCGACAGGGTATGGCTACGAGCAGTACTTC. Its translation: CASSPTGYGYEQYF.

The chain carries TRBV28 and TRBJ1-1; 7 nucleotides align to TRBD1. CDR1 and CDR2 (germline): MDHEN, SYDVKM. The CDR3 is 17 amino acids. With V trimmed by 4 bases and J by 0 bases, 11 bases remained unmatched. The CDR3 DNA sequence: TGTGCCAGCAGTTCCTACTTGACAGGGCAAATGAACACTGAAGCTTTCTTT. Translated: CASSSYLTGQMNTEAFF. The complete variable domain, with remaining parts taken from reference TRBV28 and TRBJ1-1, reads DVKVTQSSRYLVKRTGEKVFLECVQDMDHENMFWYRQDPGLGLRLIYFSYDVKMKEKGDIPEGYSVSREKKERFSLILESASTNQTSMYLCASSSYLTGQMNTEAFFGQGTRLTVV.

V and J are TRBV6-1 and TRBJ2-3; no firm D call. Germline V gene lookup returns CDR1 MNHNS and CDR2 SASEGT. CDR3 length: 14 residues. Trimming pared 2 bases from V and 3 bases from J, leaving 9 bases between. The CDR3 here is CASSELAWTDTQYF. CDR3 DNA: TGTGCCAGCAGTGAATTAGCTTGGACAGATACGCAGTATTTT.

Here the CDR3 reads CASTRPKSSLHEQFF. CDR3 sequence (DNA): TGTGCCAGCACCAGACCCAAATCTTCCCTCCATGAGCAGTTCTTC. V usage is TRBV7-9 and J usage is TRBJ2-1, with D unresolved. CDR1 SEHNR and CDR2 FQNEAQ come from the germline V gene (reference sequence). CDR3 length equals 15 residues. V lost 7 bases to trimming and J lost 8 bases, with 21 bases between them.